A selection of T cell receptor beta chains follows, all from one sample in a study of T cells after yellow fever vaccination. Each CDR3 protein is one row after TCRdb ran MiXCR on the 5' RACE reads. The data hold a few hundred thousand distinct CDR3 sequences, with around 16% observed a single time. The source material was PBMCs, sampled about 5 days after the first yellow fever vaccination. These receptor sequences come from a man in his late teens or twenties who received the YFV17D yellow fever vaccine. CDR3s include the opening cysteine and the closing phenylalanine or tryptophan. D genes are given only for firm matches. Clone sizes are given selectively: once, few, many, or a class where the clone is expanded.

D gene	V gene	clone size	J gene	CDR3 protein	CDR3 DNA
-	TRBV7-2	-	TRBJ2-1	CASSMGGLSYNEQFF	TGTGCCAGCAGCATGGGGGGTCTCTCCTACAATGAGCAGTTCTTC
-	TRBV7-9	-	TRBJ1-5	CASSSLYTKGQPQHF	TGTGCCAGCAGCTCCCTTTACACCAAGGGACAGCCCCAGCATTTT
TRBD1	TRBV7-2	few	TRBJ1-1	CASSVRGRAEAFF	TGTGCCAGCAGCGTGAGGGGGCGGGCTGAAGCTTTCTTT
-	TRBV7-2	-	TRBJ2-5	CASSETRWEETQYF	TGTGCCAGCAGCGAAACCCGTTGGGAGGAGACCCAGTACTTC
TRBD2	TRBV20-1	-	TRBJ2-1	CSARLGLAFYNEQFF	TGCAGTGCTAGGCTGGGACTAGCGTTCTACAATGAGCAGTTCTTC
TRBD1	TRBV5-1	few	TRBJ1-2	CASSGGEGAIGGYTF	TGCGCCAGCAGCGGAGGCGAGGGGGCAATTGGCGGCTACACCTTC
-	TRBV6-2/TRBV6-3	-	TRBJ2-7	CASRDSYEQYF	TGTGCCAGCAGGGACAGCTACGAGCAGTACTTC
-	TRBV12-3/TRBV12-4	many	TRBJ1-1	CASRTGSTEAFF	TGTGCCAGCAGAACAGGCAGCACTGAAGCTTTCTTT
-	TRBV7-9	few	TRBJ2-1	CASSTGARFAEQFF	TGTGCCAGCAGCACTGGGGCGAGGTTCGCTGAGCAGTTCTTC
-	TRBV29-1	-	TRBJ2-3	CSVVGEIDTDTQYF	TGCAGCGTAGTAGGGGAAATAGACACAGATACGCAGTATTTT
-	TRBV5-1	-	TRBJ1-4	CASTLEPGGTEKLFF	TGCGCCAGCACCCTCGAGCCGGGGGGAACTGAAAAACTGTTTTTT
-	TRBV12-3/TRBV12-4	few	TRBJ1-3	CASSLYRVDTIYF	TGTGCCAGCAGTTTATACAGGGTGGACACCATATATTTT
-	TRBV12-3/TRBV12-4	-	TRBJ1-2	CASSGWPNYGYTF	TGTGCCAGCAGTGGGTGGCCTAACTATGGCTACACCTTC
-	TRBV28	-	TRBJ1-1	CASSRAGVSWGTEAFF	TGTGCCAGCAGTCGGGCAGGGGTTTCATGGGGCACTGAAGCTTTCTTT
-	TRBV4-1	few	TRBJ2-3	CASSQAITDTQYF	TGCGCCAGCAGCCAGGCGATCACAGATACGCAGTATTTT
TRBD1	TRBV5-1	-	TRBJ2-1	CATATGDVHEQFF	TGCGCCACCGCGACAGGGGACGTCCATGAGCAGTTCTTC
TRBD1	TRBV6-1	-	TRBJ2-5	CASSLQQGVYETQYF	TGTGCCAGCAGCCTTCAACAGGGGGTATACGAGACCCAGTACTTC
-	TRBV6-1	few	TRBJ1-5	CASGRGGGQPQHF	TGTGCCAGCGGCAGGGGTGGTGGGCAGCCCCAGCATTTT
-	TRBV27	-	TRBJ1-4	CASSSLGDDEKLFF	TGTGCCAGCAGTTCCCTAGGGGACGATGAAAAACTGTTTTTT
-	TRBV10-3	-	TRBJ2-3	CAISEVGGPDTQYF	TGTGCCATCAGTGAAGTAGGGGGGCCAGATACGCAGTATTTT
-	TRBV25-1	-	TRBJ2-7	CASSELVGGEQYF	TGTGCCAGCAGTGAATTAGTCGGCGGCGAGCAGTACTTC
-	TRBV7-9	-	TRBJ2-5	CASSPGVGFQETQYF	TGTGCCAGCAGCCCAGGGGTGGGGTTCCAAGAGACCCAGTACTTC
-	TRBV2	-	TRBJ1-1	CASSEFMNTEAFF	TGTGCCAGCAGTGAATTTATGAACACTGAAGCTTTCTTT
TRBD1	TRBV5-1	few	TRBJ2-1	CASSLAVYGTGVYNEQFF	TGCGCCAGCAGCTTGGCAGTGTATGGGACAGGCGTCTACAATGAGCAGTTCTTC
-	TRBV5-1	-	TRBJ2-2	CASSWSGSLSNTGELFF	TGCGCCAGCAGCTGGTCAGGGTCACTTTCGAACACCGGGGAGCTGTTTTTT
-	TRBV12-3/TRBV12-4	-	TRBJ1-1	CASSLVSGFAEAFF	TGTGCCAGCAGTTTAGTCAGCGGATTTGCTGAAGCTTTCTTT
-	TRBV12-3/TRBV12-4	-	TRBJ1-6	CASSLERTSPLHF	TGTGCCAGCAGTTTAGAACGGACCTCACCCCTCCACTTT
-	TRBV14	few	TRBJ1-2	CASSQAGENTF	TGTGCCAGCAGCCAAGCAGGGGAGAACACCTTC
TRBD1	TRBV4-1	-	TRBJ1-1	CASSQGGTASMNTEAFF	TGCGCCAGCAGCCAAGGAGGGACAGCGAGCATGAACACTGAAGCTTTCTTT
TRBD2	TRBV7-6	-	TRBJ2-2	CASSLANSGVGELFF	TGTGCCAGCAGCTTAGCTAACAGCGGGGTCGGGGAGCTGTTTTTT
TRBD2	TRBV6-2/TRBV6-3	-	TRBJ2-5	CASSTTLTSGGYPYQETQYF	TGTGCCAGCAGTACCACCCTTACTAGCGGGGGGTACCCGTACCAAGAGACCCAGTACTTC
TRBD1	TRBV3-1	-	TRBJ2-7	CASSQITWDRVSYEQYF	TGTGCCAGCAGCCAAATAACCTGGGACAGGGTCTCCTACGAGCAGTACTTC
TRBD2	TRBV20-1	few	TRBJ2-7	CSARDTAGGGWYEQYF	TGCAGTGCTAGAGATACAGCGGGGGGGGGCTGGTACGAGCAGTACTTC
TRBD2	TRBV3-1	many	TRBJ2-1	CASSHSTGGNLYNEQFF	TGTGCCAGCAGCCACTCCACGGGGGGGAACCTCTACAATGAGCAGTTCTTC
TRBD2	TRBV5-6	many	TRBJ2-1	CASSMGLAGPTSYNEQFF	TGTGCCAGCAGCATGGGACTAGCGGGACCTACATCCTACAATGAGCAGTTCTTC
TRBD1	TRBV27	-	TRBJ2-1	CASSYRGGDYNEQFF	TGTGCCAGCAGCTACAGGGGTGGGGACTACAATGAGCAGTTCTTC
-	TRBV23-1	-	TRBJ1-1	CASSQFRDPPEAFF	TGCGCCAGCAGTCAATTCCGGGACCCCCCTGAAGCTTTCTTT
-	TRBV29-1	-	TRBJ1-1	CSVEGASTTNTEAFF	TGCAGCGTTGAGGGGGCTTCGACCACGAACACTGAAGCTTTCTTT
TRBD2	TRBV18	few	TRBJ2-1	CASSPTSGYNEQFF	TGTGCCAGCAGCCCAACTAGCGGCTATAATGAGCAGTTCTTC
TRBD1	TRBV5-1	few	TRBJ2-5	CASSLAGTDQETQYF	TGCGCCAGCAGCTTGGCCGGGACAGACCAAGAGACCCAGTACTTC
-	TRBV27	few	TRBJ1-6	CASILRAGSSYNSPLHF	TGTGCCAGCATCCTCAGGGCCGGGAGCTCCTATAATTCACCCCTCCACTTT